This TCR beta chain was captured in a study of T-cell reconstitution after alpha-beta-depleted transplantation in children. Unique molecular identifiers were incorporated during preparation of the TCRbeta library. Each CDR3 protein gets one entry after TCRdb re-called the PCR reads with MiXCR. The top ten hold under 7% of the sample, which has 490,000 or so distinct CDR3 sequences, around 13% seen once. The germline V gene has CDR1 GTSNPN and CDR2 SVGIG (reference sequence). With 7 bases removed from V and 2 bases from J, the gap between germline ends came to 18 bases. This CDR3 contains 15 residues.

This chain links TRBV30 with TRBJ2-1; D not certain. The TCR originated in a human donor who donated a stem cell graft to a child with combined immunodeficiency. The specimen was PBMCs from the stem cell graft donor, collected from the stem cell graft. Here the CDR3 reads CASKPNARTYNEQFF. CDR3 in DNA: TGTGCCTCCAAGCCCAATGCTAGGACCTACAATGAGCAGTTCTTC.